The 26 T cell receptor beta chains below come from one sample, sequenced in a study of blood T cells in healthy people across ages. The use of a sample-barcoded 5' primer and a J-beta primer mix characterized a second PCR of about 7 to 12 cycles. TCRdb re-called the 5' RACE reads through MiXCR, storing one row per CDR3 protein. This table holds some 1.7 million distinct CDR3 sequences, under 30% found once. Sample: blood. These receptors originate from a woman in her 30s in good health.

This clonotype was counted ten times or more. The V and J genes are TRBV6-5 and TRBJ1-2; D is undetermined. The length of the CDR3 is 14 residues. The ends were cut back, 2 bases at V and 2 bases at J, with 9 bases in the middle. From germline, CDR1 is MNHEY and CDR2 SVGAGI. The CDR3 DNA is TGTGCCAGCAGTTACGGGTCAGCCAACTATGGCTACACCTTC. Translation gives CASSYGSANYGYTF.

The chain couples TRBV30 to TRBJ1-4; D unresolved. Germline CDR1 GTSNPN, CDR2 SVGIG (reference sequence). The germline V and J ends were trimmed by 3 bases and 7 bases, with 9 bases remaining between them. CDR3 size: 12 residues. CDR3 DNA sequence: TGTGCCTGGAGCAGGCTTTCTGAAAAACTGTTTTTT. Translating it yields CAWSRLSEKLFF.

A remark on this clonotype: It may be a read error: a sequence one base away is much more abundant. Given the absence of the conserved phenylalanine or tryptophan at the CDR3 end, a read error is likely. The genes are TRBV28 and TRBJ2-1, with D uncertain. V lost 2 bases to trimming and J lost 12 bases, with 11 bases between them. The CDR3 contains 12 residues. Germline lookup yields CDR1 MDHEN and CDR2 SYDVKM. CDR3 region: CASSLELGRQFV. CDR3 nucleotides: TGTGCCAGCAGTTTAGAGCTGGGTAGGCAGTTCGTC.

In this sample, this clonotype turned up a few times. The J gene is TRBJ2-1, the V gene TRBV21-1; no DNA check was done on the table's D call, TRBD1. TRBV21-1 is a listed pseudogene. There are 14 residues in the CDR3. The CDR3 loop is CARARGSSYNEQFF. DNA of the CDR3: TGTGCCAGAGCACGGGGCAGCTCCTACAATGAGCAGTTCTTC.

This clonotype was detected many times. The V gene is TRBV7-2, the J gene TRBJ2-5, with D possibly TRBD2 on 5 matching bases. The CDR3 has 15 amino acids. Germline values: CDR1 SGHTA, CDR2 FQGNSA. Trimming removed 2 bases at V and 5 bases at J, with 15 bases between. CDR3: CASSLMGWRGETQYF. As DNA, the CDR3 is TGTGCCAGCAGCTTAATGGGCTGGAGAGGGGAGACCCAGTACTTC. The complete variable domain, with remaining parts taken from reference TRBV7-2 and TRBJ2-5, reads GAGVSQSPSNKVTEKGKDVELRCDPISGHTALYWYRQSLGQGLEFLIYFQGNSAPDKSGLPSDRFSAERTGGSVSTLTIQRTQQEDSAVYLCASSLMGWRGETQYFGPGTRLLVL.

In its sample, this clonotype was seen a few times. In nucleotides, the CDR3 is TGTGCCAGCAGCCATATTGGGGCATCGAGGGAATTGGGAACTGAAGCTTTCTTT. The encoded protein is CASSHIGASRELGTEAFF. The chain links TRBV7-9 to TRBJ1-1, with D tentatively TRBD1 (5 bases). The V gene's germline CDR1 is SEHNR and CDR2 FQNEAQ (reference sequence). CDR3 length: 18 residues. V lost 5 bases to trimming and J lost 5 bases, with 27 bases between them.

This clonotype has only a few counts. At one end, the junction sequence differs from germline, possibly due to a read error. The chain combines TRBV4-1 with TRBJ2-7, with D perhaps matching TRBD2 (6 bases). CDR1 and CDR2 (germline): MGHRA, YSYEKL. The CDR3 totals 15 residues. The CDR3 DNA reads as TGCGCCAGCAGCCAAGATGCGGGGCGCTCCTACGAGCGGTACTTC. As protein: CASSQDAGRSYERYF.

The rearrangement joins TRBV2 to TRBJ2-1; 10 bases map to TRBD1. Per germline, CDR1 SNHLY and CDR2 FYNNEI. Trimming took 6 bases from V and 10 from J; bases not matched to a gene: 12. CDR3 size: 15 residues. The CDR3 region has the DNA TGTGCCAGCAGCCGCGGGACAGGGGCGATGAGGGAGCAGTTCTTC. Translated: CASSRGTGAMREQFF.

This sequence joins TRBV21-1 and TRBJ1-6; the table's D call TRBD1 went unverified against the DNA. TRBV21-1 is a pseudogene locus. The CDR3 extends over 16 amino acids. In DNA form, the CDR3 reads TGTGCCAGCAGCAAAGAACGGGGGCATAATAATTCACCCCTCCACTTT. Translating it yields CASSKERGHNNSPLHF.

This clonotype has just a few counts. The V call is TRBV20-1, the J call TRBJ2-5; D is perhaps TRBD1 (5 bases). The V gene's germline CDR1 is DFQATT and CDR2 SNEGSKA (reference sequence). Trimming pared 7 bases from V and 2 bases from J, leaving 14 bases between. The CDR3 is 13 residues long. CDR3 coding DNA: TGCAGTGTCGCGATGACAGAACAAGAGACCCAGTACTTC. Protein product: CSVAMTEQETQYF.

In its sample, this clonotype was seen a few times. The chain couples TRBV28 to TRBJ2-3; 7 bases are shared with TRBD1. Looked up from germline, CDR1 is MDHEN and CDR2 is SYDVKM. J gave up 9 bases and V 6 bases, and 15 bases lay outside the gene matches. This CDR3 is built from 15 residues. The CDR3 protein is CASRSTGPPGDTQYF. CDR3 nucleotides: TGTGCCAGCAGGTCGACAGGGCCCCCTGGAGACACGCAGTATTTT.

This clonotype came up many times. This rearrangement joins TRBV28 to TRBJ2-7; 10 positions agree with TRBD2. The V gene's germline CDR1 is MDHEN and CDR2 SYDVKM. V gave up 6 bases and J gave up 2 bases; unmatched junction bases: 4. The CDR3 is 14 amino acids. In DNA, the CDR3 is TGTGCCAGCAGAAAGGGACTAGCGCCCTACGAGCAGTACTTC. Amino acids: CASRKGLAPYEQYF.

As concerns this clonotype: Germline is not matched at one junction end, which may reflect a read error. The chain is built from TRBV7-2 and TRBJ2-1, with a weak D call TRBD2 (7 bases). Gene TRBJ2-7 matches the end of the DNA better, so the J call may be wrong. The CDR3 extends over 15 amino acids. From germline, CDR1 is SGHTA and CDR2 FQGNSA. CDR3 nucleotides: TGTGCCAACAGCCCGGGGGGCGCTTCCTACAATGAGCAGTACTTC. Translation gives CANSPGGASYNEQYF.

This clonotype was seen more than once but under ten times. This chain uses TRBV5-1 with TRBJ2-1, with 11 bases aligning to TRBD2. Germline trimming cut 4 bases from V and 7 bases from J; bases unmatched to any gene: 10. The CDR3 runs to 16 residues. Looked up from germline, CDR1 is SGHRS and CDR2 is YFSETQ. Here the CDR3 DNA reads TGCGCCAGCAGCCCCGGCATAGCGGGGGGGCGGAATGAGCAGTTCTTC. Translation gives CASSPGIAGGRNEQFF.

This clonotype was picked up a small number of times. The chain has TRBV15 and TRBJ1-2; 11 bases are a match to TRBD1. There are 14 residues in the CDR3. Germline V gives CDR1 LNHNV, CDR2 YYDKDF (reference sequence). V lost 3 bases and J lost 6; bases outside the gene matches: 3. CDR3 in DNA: TGTGCCACCAGCAGGGACAGGGGGCTAGATGGCTACACCTTC. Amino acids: CATSRDRGLDGYTF.

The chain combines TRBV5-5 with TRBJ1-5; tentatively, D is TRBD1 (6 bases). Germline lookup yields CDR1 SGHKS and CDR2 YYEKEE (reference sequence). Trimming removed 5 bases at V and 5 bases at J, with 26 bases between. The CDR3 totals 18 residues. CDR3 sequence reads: CASSRGLDRFITHQPQHF. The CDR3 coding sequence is TGTGCCAGCAGTCGAGGGCTTGACAGGTTCATAACACATCAGCCCCAGCATTTT.

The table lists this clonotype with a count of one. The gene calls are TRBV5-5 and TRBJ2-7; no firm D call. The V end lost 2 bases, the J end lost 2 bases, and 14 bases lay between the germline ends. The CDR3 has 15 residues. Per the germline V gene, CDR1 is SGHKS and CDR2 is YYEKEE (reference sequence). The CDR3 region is CASSFGEDPAYEQYF. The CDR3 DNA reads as TGTGCCAGCAGCTTCGGTGAGGACCCGGCCTACGAGCAGTACTTC.

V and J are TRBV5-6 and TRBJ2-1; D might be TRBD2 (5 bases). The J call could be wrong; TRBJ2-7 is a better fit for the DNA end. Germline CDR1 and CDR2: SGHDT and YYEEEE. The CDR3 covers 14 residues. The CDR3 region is CASSLAGWPMAQYF. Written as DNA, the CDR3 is TGTGCCAGCAGCTTGGCGGGATGGCCTATGGCGCAGTACTTC.

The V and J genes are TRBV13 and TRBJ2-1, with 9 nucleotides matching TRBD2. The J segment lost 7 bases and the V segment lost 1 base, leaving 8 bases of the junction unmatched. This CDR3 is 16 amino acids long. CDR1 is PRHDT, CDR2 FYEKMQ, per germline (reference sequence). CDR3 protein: CASSLVSAGGLNEQFF. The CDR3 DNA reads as TGTGCCAGCAGCTTAGTATCGGCGGGGGGGTTGAATGAGCAGTTCTTC.

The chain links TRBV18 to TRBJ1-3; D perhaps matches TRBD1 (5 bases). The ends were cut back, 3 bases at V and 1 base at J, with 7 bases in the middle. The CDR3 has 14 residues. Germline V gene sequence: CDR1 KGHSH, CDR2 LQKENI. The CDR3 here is CASSPGESGNTIYF. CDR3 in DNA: TGTGCCAGCTCACCGGGGGAATCTGGAAACACCATATATTTT.

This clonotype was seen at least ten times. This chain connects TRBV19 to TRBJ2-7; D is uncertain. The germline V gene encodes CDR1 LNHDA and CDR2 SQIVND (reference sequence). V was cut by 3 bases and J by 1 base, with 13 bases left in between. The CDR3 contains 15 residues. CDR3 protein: CASSIRVSQSYEQYF. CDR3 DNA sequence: TGTGCCAGTAGTATCCGGGTATCGCAGTCCTACGAGCAGTACTTC. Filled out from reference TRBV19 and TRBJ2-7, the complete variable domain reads DGGITQSPKYLFRKEGQNVTLSCEQNLNHDAMYWYRQDPGQGLRLIYYSQIVNDFQKGDIAEGYSVSREKKESFPLTVTSAQKNPTAFYLCASSIRVSQSYEQYFGPGTRLTVT.

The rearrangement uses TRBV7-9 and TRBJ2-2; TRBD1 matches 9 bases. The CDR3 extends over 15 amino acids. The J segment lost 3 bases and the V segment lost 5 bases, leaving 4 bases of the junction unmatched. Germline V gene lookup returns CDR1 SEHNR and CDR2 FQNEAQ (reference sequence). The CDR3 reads CASSPTGGDTGELFF. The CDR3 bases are TGTGCCAGCAGCCCGACAGGGGGGGACACCGGGGAGCTGTTTTTT.

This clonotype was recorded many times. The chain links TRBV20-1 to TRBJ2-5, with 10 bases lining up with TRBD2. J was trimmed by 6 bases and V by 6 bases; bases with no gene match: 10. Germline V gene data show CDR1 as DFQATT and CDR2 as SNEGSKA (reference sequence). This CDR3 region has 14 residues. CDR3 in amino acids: CSAGLAGDLKTQYF. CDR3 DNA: TGCAGTGCAGGGCTAGCGGGGGATCTCAAGACCCAGTACTTC.

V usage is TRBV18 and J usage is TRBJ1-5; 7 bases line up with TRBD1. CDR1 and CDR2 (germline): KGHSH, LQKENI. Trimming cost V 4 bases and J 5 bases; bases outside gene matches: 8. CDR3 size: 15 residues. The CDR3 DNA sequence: TGTGCCAGCTCACTACAGGGGACGGGACATCAGCCCCAGCATTTT. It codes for CASSLQGTGHQPQHF.

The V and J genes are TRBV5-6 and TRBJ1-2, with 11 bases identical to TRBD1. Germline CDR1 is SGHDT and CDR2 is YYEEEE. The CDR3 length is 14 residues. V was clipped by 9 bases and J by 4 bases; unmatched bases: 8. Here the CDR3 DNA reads TGTGCCACCTCTCGGACAGGGGGCTTCTATGGCTACACCTTC. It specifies CATSRTGGFYGYTF.

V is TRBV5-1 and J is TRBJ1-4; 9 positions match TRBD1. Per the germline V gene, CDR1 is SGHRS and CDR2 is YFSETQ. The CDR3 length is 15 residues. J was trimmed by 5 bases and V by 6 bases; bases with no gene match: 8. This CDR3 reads CASTEGGTGNEKLFF. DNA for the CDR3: TGCGCCAGCACCGAGGGGGGGACAGGGAATGAAAAACTGTTTTTT.